This TCR beta chain was sequenced during a study of cytomegalovirus exposure and HLA in healthy donors. 60 Vbeta and 13 Jbeta primers were used in PCR. Data came from immunoSEQ multiplex PCR; TCRdb stores just in-frame clones and leaves some out. The repertoire holds 110,000 or so clones, 70% to 80% seen once, with approximately 5% in the top ten. The study's findings and limits: The authors later found most CMV-associated TCR beta chains appeared HLA-restricted.

Remarks on this clone: Its cognate antigen is unknown.

The V gene lost 1 base and the J gene lost 5 bases, with 7 bases spanning the gap. The CDR3 spans 13 residues. Germline V CDR1 and CDR2: SGHRS, YFSETQ. The sequence was collected from a woman aged 25 to 39 in good health and CMV-seropositive. The sequencing sample was made of PBMCs. The gene calls are TRBV5-1 and TRBJ1-5, with a possible D match to TRBD1 (5 bases). CDR3 DNA: TGCGCCAGCAGCTTGCAAGGGGATCAGCCCCAGCATTTT. As protein: CASSLQGDQPQHF.